This passage covers 6 T cell receptor beta chains from one sample sequenced in a study of technical replicates of blood from a few donors. The table came from immunoSEQ multiplex PCR; TCRdb's copy has only in-frame clones and leaves some out. Here the sample spans roughly 60,000 clones, 92% being singletons. What was sequenced was PBMCs. The receptors were sampled from a human donor in good health. Some clones in this sample may be carry-over from other donors' samples.

The chain uses TRBV10-3 and TRBJ2-7; 10 bases agree with TRBD1. V shed 3 bases and J 4 bases; nucleotides not matched to a gene: 6. The CDR3 runs 15 residues. CDR1 and CDR2 from the germline V gene are ENHRY and SYGVKD. The CDR3 sequence: CAISDRDRGMYEQYF. The CDR3, as DNA: TGTGCCATCAGTGACAGGGACAGGGGTATGTACGAGCAGTACTTC.

This chain uses TRBV6-1 with TRBJ2-5; 9 nucleotides line up with TRBD2. The CDR3 is made up of 16 amino acids. J was trimmed by 4 bases and V by 3 bases; bases with no gene match: 9. Germline values: CDR1 MNHNS, CDR2 SASEGT. As DNA, the CDR3 is TGTGCCAGCAGTGATCGGGGGCGGGGGGGTGCAGAGACCCAGTACTTC. This gives the protein CASSDRGRGGAETQYF.

The gene calls are TRBV7-2 and TRBJ2-1, with TRBD1 matching 7 bases. The CDR3 is 13 amino acids. CDR1 and CDR2 from the germline V gene are SGHTA and FQGNSA. V trimming: 5 bases; J trimming: 7 bases; junction bases outside the gene matches: 5. CDR3 nucleotides: TGTGCCAGCAGCCAACAGGGGTGGAATGAGCAGTTCTTC. Translated: CASSQQGWNEQFF. The full variable domain, rest sourced from reference TRBV7-2 and TRBJ2-1, is GAGVSQSPSNKVTEKGKDVELRCDPISGHTALYWYRQSLGQGLEFLIYFQGNSAPDKSGLPSDRFSAERTGGSVSTLTIQRTQQEDSAVYLCASSQQGWNEQFFGPGTRLTVL.

This clone was counted once. V gene TRBV9 combines with J gene TRBJ2-3, with D unresolved. CDR1 is SGDLS and CDR2 is YYNGEE in the germline V gene. Trimming took off 2 bases at V and 4 bases at J, with 11 bases between the two ends. This CDR3 is 14 amino acids long. The DNA of the CDR3 is TGTGCCAGCAGCGTCAGTCTGGCCGCAGATACGCAGTATTTT. Protein sequence: CASSVSLAADTQYF.

The chain carries TRBV10-2 and TRBJ2-7; 10 nucleotides line up with TRBD1. The germline gives CDR1 WSHSY, CDR2 SAAADI. The CDR3 consists of 19 residues. Trimming took 3 bases from V and 4 from J; bases not matched to a gene: 18. Written as DNA, the CDR3 is TGCGCCAGCAGTGAAACGGGACAGGGGACTTCCTCCTCTCGTTACGAGCAGTACTTC. Amino acid sequence: CASSETGQGTSSSRYEQYF.

The chain recombines TRBV5-1 with TRBJ2-2, with D possibly being TRBD2 (6 bases). V lost 5 bases, J lost 5 bases, and 19 bases lay in between. The CDR3 has 16 residues. The V gene's germline CDR1 is SGHRS and CDR2 YFSETQ. The CDR3 sequence is CASSYSPGLSTGELFF. The CDR3 DNA sequence: TGCGCCAGCAGTTATTCTCCGGGACTCTCGACCGGGGAGCTGTTTTTT.